This TCR beta chain stems from a study of blood T cell repertoires in COVID-19. At the level of the study: Samples came from the United States, Italy and Spain, spanning acute and convalescent COVID-19. PBMCs, B-cell-depleted T cells, or T cells provided the cDNA or gDNA that made up the material.

Methods used by the authors: Quantification of nucleated cells was approximated via reference gene primer amplification. Profiling relied on immunoSEQ multiplex PCR, and the TCRdb table lists in-frame clones only, not all of them. V, J and clone size are taken as reported in that table, and D and trimming were inferred from the DNA itself. The sample shows about 74,000 clones, 70% to 90% of them seen only once. In germline, CDR1 is MNHEY, CDR2 SMNVEV (reference sequence). Trimming pared 6 bases from V and 0 bases from J, leaving 14 bases between. The CDR3 is 15 amino acids. This chain links TRBV27 with TRBJ1-2, with D perhaps matching TRBD1 (6 bases). The receptor's source is a man aged 65 to 85 with acute or convalescent COVID-19. The sequenced material came from peripheral blood. CDR3 in amino acids: CASRLSGVSNYGYTF. In DNA form, the CDR3 reads TGTGCCAGCAGGCTCTCAGGGGTCTCTAACTATGGCTACACCTTC.